The 21 T cell receptor beta chains below all came from one sample that was sequenced in a study of PD-L1 blockade in urothelial cancer. TCRdb's copy holds only in-frame clones and misses some; the assay was immunoSEQ multiplex PCR. The sample includes about 36,000 clones, roughly 80% seen only once; the top ten take about 10%. The time point was: peripheral blood 6 weeks after treatment start. Sequencing used PBMCs, obtained around atezolizumab (anti-PD-L1) treatment. These receptors were obtained from a man in his forties or fifties with urothelial cancer.

The chain recombines TRBV7-2 with TRBJ2-3; D is ambiguous. Trimming removed 1 base from V and 3 bases from J, with 8 bases in between. The CDR3 consists of 14 residues. Per germline, CDR1 SGHTA and CDR2 FQGNSA. CDR3 amino acids: CASSLVGVTDTQYF. The DNA of the CDR3 is TGTGCCAGCAGCTTAGTAGGAGTTACAGATACGCAGTATTTT.

The chain combines TRBV7-9 with TRBJ1-1, with TRBD1 as a possible D gene (5 bases). Germline assignment: CDR1 SEHNR and CDR2 FQNEAQ (reference sequence). The length of the CDR3 is 13 residues. Trimming left V 1 base short and J 4 bases short, with 7 bases between. The CDR3 loop is CASSLGGGTEAFF. Written as DNA, the CDR3 is TGTGCCAGCAGCTTAGGGGGGGGCACTGAAGCTTTCTTT.

The chain combines TRBV5-5 with TRBJ2-1; 9 positions agree with TRBD2. This CDR3 region has 13 residues. From germline, CDR1 is SGHKS and CDR2 YYEKEE (reference sequence). The V gene end was trimmed by 7 bases and the J gene end by 5 bases; junction bases not matched to a gene: 4. CDR3 in DNA: TGTGCCAGCCGGCTAGCGGGAAACAATGAGCAGTTCTTC. Translating it yields CASRLAGNNEQFF.

V gene TRBV7-2 combines with J gene TRBJ2-1, with D unclear. V was clipped by 5 bases and J by 1 base, with 9 bases between them. The germline V gene has CDR1 SGHTA and CDR2 FQGNSA. The length of the CDR3 is 14 residues. The CDR3 spells CASSKEASYNEQFF. The CDR3 nucleotides are TGTGCCAGCAGCAAAGAGGCTTCCTACAATGAGCAGTTCTTC.

On this clone itself: The junction does not match germline at one end; this may be a read error. The chain links TRBV6-6 to TRBJ1-2; a weak D match, TRBD1 (5 bases). CDR3 length equals 12 residues. Per germline, CDR1 MNHNY and CDR2 SVGAGI (reference sequence). The CDR3 region has the DNA TGTGCCAGCAGGCCAGGGACTTCCCATTTTCTCTTC. Translating gives CASRPGTSHFLF.

Only one count was recorded for this clone. The chain has TRBV6-6 and TRBJ2-7; unclear D gene. The V and J ends lost 2 bases and 2 bases respectively, with 4 bases between them. Germline V gives CDR1 MNHNY, CDR2 SVGAGI (reference sequence). CDR3 length equals 12 residues. This CDR3 is CASSYGPYEQYF. The CDR3 DNA reads TGTGCCAGCAGTTACGGCCCCTACGAGCAGTACTTC.

This clone was counted only a few times. The CDR3 DNA follows: TGCGCCAGCAGCCAAGAGGCTGGGACTAGCGGGAGCTATGAGCAGTTCTTC. Translating it yields CASSQEAGTSGSYEQFF. The J gene is TRBJ2-1, the V gene TRBV4-3, with TRBD2 matching over 14 bases. In germline, CDR1 is LGHNA, CDR2 YSLEER. With V trimmed by 0 bases and J by 8 bases, 6 bases remained unmatched. CDR3 length: 17 amino acids.

CDR3 sequence: CASRAGAGTEAFF. The CDR3 region has the DNA TGTGCCAGCAGAGCGGGGGCCGGCACTGAAGCTTTCTTT. V gene TRBV28 combines with J gene TRBJ1-1; D might be TRBD1 (6 bases). V was pared by 6 bases and J by 4 bases, with 12 bases between. From germline, CDR1 is MDHEN and CDR2 SYDVKM. This CDR3 contains 13 residues.

The chain uses TRBV4-1 and TRBJ2-1, with 7 bases that match TRBD2. Germline loops: CDR1 MGHRA, CDR2 YSYEKL. V lost 1 base to trimming and J lost 6 bases; unmatched junction nucleotides: 12. The CDR3 spans 17 residues. CDR3 loop: CASSQGLREAGPNEQFF. The CDR3 coding sequence is TGCGCCAGCAGCCAAGGGCTACGGGAGGCTGGCCCCAATGAGCAGTTCTTC.

V gene TRBV28 combines with J gene TRBJ1-1, with a weak D call TRBD1 (6 bases). Germline-derived CDR1 and CDR2 are MDHEN and SYDVKM. Trimming took 6 bases from V and 7 from J, leaving 12 bases between them. This CDR3 is built from 12 residues. CDR3 residues: CASRVQGVEAFF. The CDR3 coding sequence is TGTGCCAGCAGAGTACAGGGAGTTGAAGCTTTCTTT.

This chain joins TRBV7-9 and TRBJ2-7; the match to TRBD2 covers 7 bases. Germline lookup yields CDR1 SEHNR and CDR2 FQNEAQ (reference sequence). V lost 1 base to trimming and J lost 3 bases; unmatched junction nucleotides: 3. The CDR3 runs 14 residues. The chain's CDR3 is CASSLDGRLYEQYF. The CDR3 bases are TGTGCCAGCAGCTTAGACGGGAGGCTCTACGAGCAGTACTTC. The whole variable domain, filled in from reference TRBV7-9 and TRBJ2-7, reads DTGVSQNPRHKITKRGQNVTFRCDPISEHNRLYWYRQTLGQGPEFLTYFQNEAQLEKSRLLSDRFSAERPKGSFSTLEIQRTEQGDSAMYLCASSLDGRLYEQYFGPGTRLTVT.

This clone was found a few times. The J gene is TRBJ1-4, the V gene TRBV4-1, with 8 bases lining up with TRBD1. Germline V gene lookup returns CDR1 MGHRA and CDR2 YSYEKL. CDR3 size: 16 residues. V dropped 0 bases and J dropped 5; count of bases not matched to a gene: 5. CDR3 bases: TGCGCCAGCAGCCAAGATCGGGGACAGGAAAATGAAAAACTGTTTTTT. This sequence encodes CASSQDRGQENEKLFF.

This clone was picked up one time. The same CDR3 also results from other DNA sequences found in this sample. The V call is TRBV30, the J call TRBJ1-5, with D perhaps matching TRBD1 (6 bases). CDR1 and CDR2 (germline): GTSNPN, SVGIG (reference sequence). The CDR3 is made up of 13 amino acids. Trimming removed 5 bases from V and 5 bases from J, with 13 bases in between. CDR3 region: CAWSTGLDQPQHF. The DNA of the CDR3 is TGTGCCTGGTCAACAGGGCTAGATCAGCCCCAGCATTTT.

Only one count was recorded for this clone. The chain uses TRBV4-1 and TRBJ1-2, with D unresolved. V lost 2 bases and J 3 bases, leaving 10 bases between the germline ends. Germline V gene lookup returns CDR1 MGHRA and CDR2 YSYEKL. The CDR3 spans 14 residues. The CDR3 region is CASSQIRVDYGYTF. The CDR3 DNA reads TGCGCCAGCAGCCAAATTCGGGTAGACTATGGCTACACCTTC.

The rearrangement joins TRBV9 to TRBJ2-3; 10 nucleotides align to TRBD2. Germline trimming cut 4 bases from V and 4 bases from J; bases unmatched to any gene: 9. CDR3 length equals 16 residues. In germline, CDR1 is SGDLS, CDR2 YYNGEE. CDR3 nucleotides: TGTGCCAGCAGCCTCTCCCCTAGCGGGAGTGCAGATACGCAGTATTTT. Translation gives CASSLSPSGSADTQYF.

The CDR3 sequence: CASSPLGGRRVGELFF. The CDR3 DNA reads TGTGCCAGCAGCCCACTTGGCGGGAGGAGGGTCGGGGAGCTGTTTTTT. The chain links TRBV11-2 to TRBJ2-2, with 8 nucleotides matching TRBD2. CDR3 length equals 16 residues. Germline values: CDR1 SGHAT, CDR2 FQNNGV. V lost 5 bases and J lost 7; bases outside the gene matches: 12.

This chain uses TRBV7-3 with TRBJ1-2; possible D gene TRBD1, 5 bases. From germline, CDR1 is SGHTA and CDR2 FQGTGA. The CDR3 has 13 residues. The V gene lost 5 bases and the J gene lost 8 bases, with 15 bases spanning the gap. The CDR3 DNA reads TGTGCCAGCAGCCCGCAAGGGGCGCGAGGCTACACCTTC. Translating gives CASSPQGARGYTF. The whole variable domain, remainder taken from reference TRBV7-3 and TRBJ1-2, is GAGVSQTPSNKVTEKGKYVELRCDPISGHTALYWYRQSLGQGPEFLIYFQGTGAADDSGLPNDRFFAVRPEGSVSTLKIQRTERGDSAVYLCASSPQGARGYTFGSGTRLTVV.

The chain uses TRBV11-2 and TRBJ2-7, with 9 bases identical to TRBD1. Germline loops: CDR1 SGHAT, CDR2 FQNNGV. The CDR3 contains 18 residues. The V segment lost 4 bases and the J segment 0 bases; nucleotides outside the gene matches: 13. In DNA form, the CDR3 reads TGTGCCAGCAGCTCCAGACCCGGGACAGGGACCAGCTCCTACGAGCAGTACTTC. Translated: CASSSRPGTGTSSYEQYF.

The gene calls are TRBV9 and TRBJ2-1, with TRBD2 identical over 7 bases. The CDR3 sequence is 15 residues long. Germline values: CDR1 SGDLS, CDR2 YYNGEE. V lost 2 bases, J lost 4 bases, and 6 bases stayed unmatched. The CDR3 reads CASSVSGISYNEQFF. The CDR3 region has the DNA TGTGCCAGCAGCGTGAGCGGGATCTCTTACAATGAGCAGTTCTTC.

V usage is TRBV28 and J usage is TRBJ2-1, with 15 bases that match TRBD2. The CDR3 runs to 19 residues. Germline V CDR1 and CDR2: MDHEN, SYDVKM. Losses at the gene ends were 5 bases for V and 0 bases for J; bases not matched to a gene: 8. Written as DNA, the CDR3 is TGTGCCAGCAGTACCCGGACTAGCGGGAGGGTAGGCTCCTACAATGAGCAGTTCTTC. Encoded protein: CASSTRTSGRVGSYNEQFF.

This clone was seen once. The rearrangement links TRBV27 to TRBJ2-2; tentative D call: TRBD2 (6 bases). CDR3 length equals 18 residues. Germline assignment: CDR1 MNHEY and CDR2 SMNVEV (reference sequence). V was cut by 0 bases and J by 2 bases, with 16 bases left in between. The CDR3 sequence is CASSLSKVTRSNTGELFF. As DNA, the CDR3 is TGTGCCAGCAGTTTATCGAAGGTGACTAGGTCCAACACCGGGGAGCTGTTTTTT.